These T cell receptor beta chains were read from a single sample in a study of T cells and Merkel cell carcinoma outcomes. Profiled with immunoSEQ multiplex PCR; TCRdb holds only in-frame clones, not every one. The sample includes about 3,000 clones, 95% to 97% seen only once; the top ten take 1.9%. Specimen: tumor tissue from Merkel cell carcinoma. Source of these receptors: a human donor with Merkel cell carcinoma. The CDR3 runs from the conserved cysteine through the conserved F or W. The D gene is left open where the match is weak. Clone size is stated in some rows and not others, as once, few, many or a class when expanded.

TRBV9	TRBJ1-1	.	.	TGTGCCAGCAGCGCGGGATCGAGGGGTTTCACTGAAGCTTTCTTT	CASSAGSRGFTEAFF
TRBV4-2	TRBJ2-1	.	TRBD2	TGTGCCAGCAGCCAACTTTTAGCGGGCCACAATGAGCAGTTCTTC	CASSQLLAGHNEQFF
TRBV25-1	TRBJ2-7	.	.	TGTGCCAGCAGTGAACAGGGGCGGTACGAGCAGTACTTC	CASSEQGRYEQYF
TRBV29-1	TRBJ1-1	.	.	TGCAGCGTTGGGTACGACAAGAACACTGAAGCTTTCTTT	CSVGYDKNTEAFF
TRBV18	TRBJ1-3	.	.	TGTGCCAGCTCACCATTCTCTTTCAACACCATATATTTT	CASSPFSFNTIYF
TRBV6-6	TRBJ2-5	.	.	TGTGCCAGCATCGAAAGTGGGGGCTATGTGACCCAGTACTTC	CASIESGGYVTQYF
TRBV27	TRBJ1-4	.	.	TGTGCCAGCAGTTACGGGGGGCGGTCTAATGAAAAACTGTTTTTT	CASSYGGRSNEKLFF
TRBV13	TRBJ2-2	.	.	TGTGCCAGCAACTTAGGGGGGTCCGGGGAGCTGTTTTTT	CASNLGGSGELFF
TRBV21-1	TRBJ2-1	.	.	TGTGCCAGCAGCAAAGGGTTACTAGCGGGAGTCAATGAGCAGTTCTTC	CASSKGLLAGVNEQFF
TRBV27	TRBJ2-1	.	TRBD2	TGTGCCAGCAGTTTAAGTAGCGGGAGGGGAAATGAGCAGTTCTTC	CASSLSSGRGNEQFF
TRBV7-9	TRBJ2-5	few	.	TGTGCCAGCAGCCCCCTTAAGGGGGAAGAGACCCAGTACTTC	CASSPLKGEETQYF
TRBV18	TRBJ1-4	.	.	TGTGCCAGCTCACTTCGTAAGGGTGAGGGTGAAAAACTGTTTTTT	CASSLRKGEGEKLFF
TRBV9	TRBJ1-3	.	.	TGTGCCAGCAGCGTAGGAGGGGGGTCAGGAAACACCATATATTTT	CASSVGGGSGNTIYF
TRBV5-1	TRBJ2-7	.	.	TGCGCCAGCAGCTTGGCGGGGCACGACTACGAGCAGTACTTC	CASSLAGHDYEQYF
TRBV12-5	TRBJ1-2	.	.	TGTGCTAGTGGCCTTTCATACAACCCGGGGTTTGGCTACACCTTC	CASGLSYNPGFGYTF
TRBV29-1	TRBJ1-1	.	TRBD1	TGCAGCGCTGGACAGGGGGGCACTGAAGCTTTCTTT	CSAGQGGTEAFF
TRBV5-4	TRBJ1-3	once	TRBD1	TGTGCCAGCAGCTTGAGGCAGGGGGCCGGCCTGGACACCATATATTTT	CASSLRQGAGLDTIYF
TRBV4-1	TRBJ1-2	.	.	TGCGCCAGCAGCCAAGATTGGGTTGGTGGCTACACCTTC	CASSQDWVGGYTF
TRBV6-5	TRBJ2-1	.	TRBD2	TGTGCCAGCTATACTAGCGGGCTCTACAATGAGCAGTTCTTC	CASYTSGLYNEQFF
TRBV9	TRBJ1-2	.	.	TGTGCCAGCAGCACGCAGGGGACCTATGGCTACACCTTC	CASSTQGTYGYTF
TRBV7-8	TRBJ2-1	.	TRBD2	TGTGCCAGCAGCTTGGTGGGGGGGGTGGATGAGCAGTTCTTC	CASSLVGGVDEQFF
TRBV5-4	TRBJ1-2	.	TRBD1	TGTGCCAGCAGCTTGATCAAGGGGACAGGCGTAGAATATGGCTACACCTTC	CASSLIKGTGVEYGYTF
TRBV9	TRBJ1-3	.	TRBD1	TGTGCCAGCAGCGTGTTACGAGGGGGCATAAACACCATATATTTT	CASSVLRGGINTIYF
TRBV11-3	TRBJ2-5	.	.	TGTGCCAGCAGCTTAGGACAGCAAGAGACCCAGTACTTC	CASSLGQQETQYF
TRBV7-7	TRBJ2-1	.	.	TGTGCTAGCAGCCCCGCCGGGACCCAGGTCAATGAGCAGTTCTTC	CASSPAGTQVNEQFF
TRBV18	TRBJ2-1	few	.	TGTGCCAGCTCACCCCCAGGGACCCCGAGGGCGCAGTTCTTC	CASSPPGTPRAQFF
TRBV6-1	TRBJ2-5	.	.	TGTGCCAGCAGGGATAGCGCGCAAGAGACCCAGTACTTC	CASRDSAQETQYF
TRBV5-6	TRBJ2-7	.	TRBD1	TGTGCCAGCAGCACGGACAGGGGGTTATACGAGCAGTACTTC	CASSTDRGLYEQYF
TRBV7-2	TRBJ2-1	.	.	TGTGCCAGCAGCCGGAGTGTCCCCGGAGGGGACAATGAGCAGTTCTTC	CASSRSVPGGDNEQFF
TRBV5-1	TRBJ2-3	.	.	TGCGCCAGCAGCTTGGCAGAGAACACAGATACGCAGTATTTT	CASSLAENTDTQYF
TRBV27	TRBJ2-1	once	TRBD2	TGTGCCAGCAGTTTATCGAGCGGGGTCCACAATGAGCAGTTCTTC	CASSLSSGVHNEQFF
TRBV29-1	TRBJ2-5	.	.	TGCAGCGTTCCTCCCGGGACAATGGAGACCCAGTACTTC	CSVPPGTMETQYF
TRBV9	TRBJ2-2	once	.	TGTGCCAGCAGCGTAGGGCAGGGACTCTCGACCGGAGAGCTGTTTTTT	CASSVGQGLSTGELFF
TRBV28	TRBJ1-5	.	.	TGTGCCAGCAGCCCCCCCCGAGGGACCCGCACCCGGCCCCAGCATTTT	CASSPPRGTRTRPQHF
TRBV7-6	TRBJ2-1	.	.	TGTGCCAGCAGCTCCGCTGTGGGGGGGCGTAATGAGCAGTTCTTC	CASSSAVGGRNEQFF
TRBV5-1	TRBJ2-3	.	TRBD2	TGCGCCAGCAGCTTGACTAGCGACACGCAGTATTTT	CASSLTSDTQYF
TRBV4-1	TRBJ1-6	.	TRBD1	TGCGCCAGCAGCCTGTCGGGACAGGGGTTTTCACCCCTCCACTTT	CASSLSGQGFSPLHF
TRBV9	TRBJ2-1	.	TRBD2	TGTGCCAGCACCCCCTCGGGGCGGGGGGGCCCAAATGAGCAGTTCTTC	CASTPSGRGGPNEQFF
TRBV4-3	TRBJ2-7	.	TRBD1	TGCGCCAGCAGCCATTCATGGACAGGGGAGTCCTACGAGCAGTACTTC	CASSHSWTGESYEQYF
TRBV10-1	TRBJ1-2	.	.	TGCGCCAGCATATTGGCAGGGCCCTATGGCTACACCTTC	CASILAGPYGYTF
TRBV6-1	TRBJ2-2	.	.	TGTGCCAGCAGGTACAGGGGAGGCGGGGAGCTGTTTTTT	CASRYRGGGELFF
TRBV7-5	TRBJ2-1	.	.	TGTGCCAGAAGAGATTTCGGACTAGCGGGGGGGTTCTACAATGAGCAGTTCTTC	CARRDFGLAGGFYNEQFF
TRBV19	TRBJ2-5	few	.	TGTGCCAGTAGTATAGACAGGGGCGCCCAAGAGACCCAGTACTTC	CASSIDRGAQETQYF
TRBV7-9	TRBJ2-1	.	TRBD1	TGTGCCAGCAGCCACCGGGACAGAGACAATGAGCAGTTCTTC	CASSHRDRDNEQFF
TRBV7-9	TRBJ1-4	.	.	TGTGCCAGCAGCTTAGGGGGGAATGAAAAACTGTTTTTT	CASSLGGNEKLFF
TRBV7-2	TRBJ1-2	.	.	TGTGCCAGCAGCTTACGAAACTATGGCTACACCTTC	CASSLRNYGYTF
TRBV28	TRBJ1-3	.	TRBD1	TGTGCCAGCAGTTTCCCCCTACTGATAGCAGGGGGGAAGTCTGGAAACACCATATATTTT	CASSFPLLIAGGKSGNTIYF
TRBV11-2	TRBJ2-7	.	.	TGTGCCAGCAGCCTTGGGAGTTACGACGAGCAGTACTTC	CASSLGSYDEQYF
TRBV5-1	TRBJ2-5	.	.	TGCGCCAGCCGACTAACGATATCGACGGCGGAGACCCAGTACTTC	CASRLTISTAETQYF
TRBV27	TRBJ1-1	.	TRBD1	TGTGCCAGCATCCGAGGACAGGGGGTTTCTGAAGCTTTCTTT	CASIRGQGVSEAFF
TRBV6-1	TRBJ1-2	.	.	TGTGCCAGCAGTGAACAGATCTATGGCTACACCTTC	CASSEQIYGYTF
TRBV19	TRBJ1-1	.	TRBD1	TGTGCCAGTAGTCCCGGACAGGGGGTGAATTGGAACACTGAAGCTTTCTTT	CASSPGQGVNWNTEAFF
TRBV4-3	TRBJ2-1	.	.	TGCGCCAGCAGCCAAGGGAGGGGGCGAGGTGAGCAGTTCTTC	CASSQGRGRGEQFF
TRBV10-2	TRBJ2-1	.	.	TGCGCCAGCAGTTGGGCAAGCGGGCTCCCTTCCTACAATGAGCAGTTCTTC	CASSWASGLPSYNEQFF
TRBV28	TRBJ1-2	.	TRBD1	TGTGCCAGCGAACAGGGGGCTTATGGCTACACCTTC	CASEQGAYGYTF
TRBV20-1	TRBJ2-1	.	.	TGCAGTGGGCAGCCCTACAATGAGCAGTTCTTC	CSGQPYNEQFF